This is a list of T cell receptor beta chains from one sample in a study of lymphopenia after photon versus proton radiotherapy. This table comes from immunoSEQ multiplex PCR, and its TCRdb copy is limited to in-frame clones, with some not included. The sample holds some 30,000 clones; 94% are singletons and the top ten take roughly 0.78%. The sample here was peripheral blood, taken from a patient treated with photon-based radiotherapy. The receptors were sampled from a woman in her fifties or sixties with cholangiocarcinoma. The CDR3 runs from the conserved cysteine through the conserved F or W. Fields, in order: D gene, J gene, V gene, clone size, CDR3 DNA, CDR3 protein. D genes are given only for firm matches. Not all rows give a size; the values are once, few, many and, for expanded clones, a class.

. | TRBJ1-5 | TRBV12-5 | . | TGTGCTAGTGGTGACCTAATCTTGCCCCAGCATTTT | CASGDLILPQHF
. | TRBJ2-7 | TRBV7-9 | once | TGTGCCAGCAGCTTAGAGGTGGGCGGCTACGAGCAGTACTTC | CASSLEVGGYEQYF
. | TRBJ1-3 | TRBV30 | . | TGTGCCTGGACCCGTAAGGACAGAGACTCTGGAAACACCATATATTTT | CAWTRKDRDSGNTIYF
. | TRBJ1-3 | TRBV5-1 | . | TGCGCCAGCAGCCCCACTGGTGCTGGAAACACCATATATTTT | CASSPTGAGNTIYF
TRBD1 | TRBJ2-5 | TRBV7-8 | few | TGTGCCAGCTTTCAGGGACAGAAAGAGACCCAGTACTTC | CASFQGQKETQYF
. | TRBJ2-1 | TRBV9 | . | TGTGCCAGCAGCGTAGGTAACAATGAGCAGTTCTTC | CASSVGNNEQFF
. | TRBJ1-1 | TRBV7-2 | . | TGTGCCAGCAGCTTACAGGGGAACACTGAAGCTTTCTTT | CASSLQGNTEAFF
. | TRBJ2-7 | TRBV9 | . | TGTGCCAGCAGCGTAGACCTCGCTGGGGAGCAGTACTTC | CASSVDLAGEQYF
TRBD2 | TRBJ2-3 | TRBV11-2 | . | TGTGCCAGCAGCTTAGGAACGGGGGGGTACCCTAGCACAGATACGCAGTATTTT | CASSLGTGGYPSTDTQYF
. | TRBJ2-1 | TRBV13 | . | TGTGCCAGCAGCTTTCAATACGAGCAGTTCTTC | CASSFQYEQFF
. | TRBJ1-1 | TRBV10-3 | . | TGTGCCATCGGGGGGATGAACACTGAAGCTTTCTTT | CAIGGMNTEAFF
. | TRBJ1-1 | TRBV21-1 | . | TGTGCCAGCAGCAAAGTAGGGGACAGGGGGTTAGCTTTCTTT | CASSKVGDRGLAFF
TRBD1 | TRBJ1-3 | TRBV7-9 | . | TGTGCCAGCAGCATGGGGACAGGGAATTCAAACACCATATATTTT | CASSMGTGNSNTIYF
. | TRBJ2-3 | TRBV4-3 | . | TGCGCCAGCAGCCAAGATAAGCTTAATACGCAGTATTTT | CASSQDKLNTQYF